This entry lists 20 T cell receptor beta chains sequenced from one sample in a study of beta chain features in type 1 diabetes. Overall study findings and caveats: For Type 1 diabetes patients, all four CD4+ subsets carried TCRB CDR3s that were moderately but significantly shorter.

The entirety of the isolated RNA underwent reverse transcription, so expressed TCRB transcripts were sequenced. Sequencing was performed with immunoSEQ multiplex PCR; in TCRdb, only in-frame clones are kept and a portion is missing. Among approximately 240,000 clones listed, 15% to 20% were seen once. These receptors have no known antigen. The specimen was naive CD4+ T cells from blood. These receptors were collected from a man aged 25-45 years with type 1 diabetes.

The chain has TRBV29-1 and TRBJ2-1; D remains unclear. The CDR3 loop spans 14 amino acids. With 5 bases removed from V and 2 bases from J, the gap between germline ends came to 13 bases. The germline gives CDR1 SQVTM, CDR2 ANQGSEA. The CDR3: CSVRLGGPYNEQFF. The CDR3 coding sequence is TGCAGCGTTAGATTGGGTGGACCCTACAATGAGCAGTTCTTC.

The chain joins TRBV29-1 to TRBJ1-3; 8 bases are shared with TRBD1. Germline trimming cut 5 bases from V and 4 bases from J; bases unmatched to any gene: 7. Germline V gene sequence: CDR1 SQVTM, CDR2 ANQGSEA. The CDR3 runs 14 residues. This CDR3 is CSVSDRGLGNTIYF. In DNA, the CDR3 is TGCAGCGTTTCTGACAGGGGACTGGGAAACACCATATATTTT.

This clone appeared a few times. V gene TRBV10-3 combines with J gene TRBJ2-1; 8 bases are a match to TRBD1. The CDR3 totals 13 residues. CDR1 and CDR2 (germline): ENHRY, SYGVKD. Trimming cost V 5 bases and J 8 bases; bases outside gene matches: 5. This CDR3 reads CAISQTGVDEQFF. DNA for the CDR3: TGTGCCATCAGTCAGACAGGGGTGGATGAGCAGTTCTTC.

This chain connects TRBV7-2 to TRBJ2-6; 7 nucleotides align to TRBD1. With V trimmed by 4 bases and J by 0 bases, 3 bases remained unmatched. Germline lookup yields CDR1 SGHTA and CDR2 FQGNSA. The CDR3 totals 16 residues. CDR3 DNA sequence: TGTGCCAGCAGCTCGGGACAGTTCTCTGGGGCCAACGTCCTGACTTTC. As protein: CASSSGQFSGANVLTF.

This clone showed up just a few times. The rearrangement joins TRBV7-9 to TRBJ1-4, with D possibly TRBD1 on 6 matching bases. The CDR3 is 14 residues long. The germline V gene has CDR1 SEHNR and CDR2 FQNEAQ (reference sequence). Trimming shortened V by 6 bases and J by 4 bases, and 12 bases separated the two germline ends. CDR3 loop: CASRPQGLNEKLFF. CDR3 nucleotides: TGTGCCAGCAGACCTCAGGGGCTTAATGAAAAACTGTTTTTT.

The rearrangement joins TRBV18 to TRBJ2-1; D remains ambiguous. Looked up from germline, CDR1 is KGHSH and CDR2 is LQKENI. Trimming removed 6 bases at V and 6 bases at J, with 12 bases between. This CDR3 has 13 amino acids. The CDR3: CASSTEFTNEQFF. CDR3 bases: TGTGCCAGCTCGACGGAGTTTACCAATGAGCAGTTCTTC. The variable domain in full, with the rest retrieved from reference TRBV18 and TRBJ2-1, is NAGVMQNPRHLVRRRGQEARLRCSPMKGHSHVYWYRQLPEEGLKFMVYLQKENIIDESGMPKERFSAEFPKEGPSILRIQQVVRGDSAAYFCASSTEFTNEQFFGPGTRLTVL.

This clone was observed a handful of times. J is TRBJ2-5 and V is TRBV5-1; 8 positions match TRBD1. Germline loops: CDR1 SGHRS, CDR2 YFSETQ. This CDR3 is built from 14 residues. Germline trimming cut 0 bases from V and 5 bases from J; bases unmatched to any gene: 3. DNA for the CDR3: TGCGCCAGCAGCTTGGCCAGGGGGCCGGAGACCCAGTACTTC. It codes for CASSLARGPETQYF.

The chain has TRBV13 and TRBJ2-5, with D possibly called TRBD1 or TRBD2 (6 bases each). CDR3 length equals 14 residues. The V and J ends lost 4 bases and 4 bases respectively, with 13 bases between them. Germline V CDR1 and CDR2: PRHDT, FYEKMQ (reference sequence). The DNA of the CDR3 is TGTGCCAGCAGCTCCAAACAGGGAGGAGAGACCCAGTACTTC. Residues: CASSSKQGGETQYF.

This clone was counted only a few times. The chain combines TRBV29-1 with TRBJ2-5; 8 bases are a match to TRBD2. From germline, CDR1 is SQVTM and CDR2 ANQGSEA. CDR3 length: 20 residues. J lost 3 bases, V lost 1 base, and 22 bases had no gene match. CDR3 protein: CSVEVILDGRAIWFEETQYF. The CDR3 DNA reads TGCAGCGTTGAAGTCATACTAGACGGGAGGGCCATTTGGTTTGAAGAGACCCAGTACTTC. The full variable domain, its missing parts supplied by reference TRBV29-1 and TRBJ2-5, is SAVISQKPSRDICQRGTSLTIQCQVDSQVTMMFWYRQQPGQSLTLIATANQGSEATYESGFVIDKFPISRPNLTFSTLTVSNMSPEDSSIYLCSVEVILDGRAIWFEETQYFGPGTRLLVL.

The rearrangement uses TRBV7-2 and TRBJ1-2; TRBD1 might be the D (5 bases). Between the trimmed V and J ends, which lost 3 bases and 6 bases, there was a span of 5 bases. Germline-derived CDR1 and CDR2 are SGHTA and FQGNSA. The CDR3 runs 11 residues. DNA for the CDR3: TGTGCCAGCAGCTTCAGGGATGGCTACACCTTC. Its translation: CASSFRDGYTF.

This rearrangement joins TRBV29-1 to TRBJ1-1, with D possibly TRBD1 on 6 matching bases. The CDR3 has 14 residues. V gave up 4 bases and J gave up 1 base, with 13 bases separating them. Germline V gene sequence: CDR1 SQVTM, CDR2 ANQGSEA. This CDR3 is CSVAGQYQNTEAFF. CDR3 coding DNA: TGCAGCGTTGCAGGACAGTACCAGAACACTGAAGCTTTCTTT.

This clone has a single count. The CDR3 DNA reads TGTGCCAGCAGCTTTACCGGGACAGGGGGTTACGAGCAGTACTTC. This encodes CASSFTGTGGYEQYF. V usage is TRBV11-2 and J usage is TRBJ2-7, with TRBD1 identical over 11 bases. With 3 bases clipped from V and 4 bases from J, the junction kept 5 bases outside the gene matches. CDR1 and CDR2 from the germline V gene are SGHAT and FQNNGV. The CDR3 consists of 15 residues.

This clone showed up just once. J is TRBJ2-6 and V is TRBV25-1; D uncertain. Trimming stripped 5 bases from V and 0 bases from J, with 8 bases between. The CDR3 is 15 amino acids. CDR1 MGHDK and CDR2 SYGVNS come from the germline V gene. The DNA for the CDR3 is TGTGCCAGCAGTCCCCAAGCCTCTGGGGCCAACGTCCTGACTTTC. Translated, it gives CASSPQASGANVLTF.

This clone appeared a few times. V usage is TRBV15 and J usage is TRBJ2-3, with D unclear. There are 14 residues in the CDR3. The germline V gene encodes CDR1 LNHNV and CDR2 YYDKDF (reference sequence). V was cut by 6 bases and J by 1 base, with 11 bases left in between. The CDR3 nucleotides read TGTGCCACCAGGGGATTCGCGGGCACAGATACGCAGTATTTT. Translating it yields CATRGFAGTDTQYF.

There are a few counts of this clone. This chain connects TRBV11-1 to TRBJ1-1, with 7 bases fitting TRBD1. Trimming took 4 bases from V and 8 from J; bases not matched to a gene: 13. The CDR3 contains 15 residues. From germline, CDR1 is SGHAT and CDR2 FQDESV (reference sequence). CDR3: CASSSALRQQGEAFF. For the CDR3, the DNA is TGTGCCAGCAGCTCTGCCCTACGTCAACAGGGGGAAGCTTTCTTT.

This chain's CDR3 is CAVQVNSNQPQHF. For the CDR3, the DNA is TGTGCCGTCCAGGTTAATAGCAATCAGCCCCAGCATTTT. V is TRBV7-9 and J is TRBJ1-5; no clear D. Germline V gene sequence: CDR1 SEHNR, CDR2 FQNEAQ (reference sequence). Trimming took 11 bases from V and 0 from J, leaving 11 bases between them. The CDR3 extends over 13 amino acids.

The rearrangement links TRBV28 to TRBJ2-1; 13 nucleotides align to TRBD2. Trimming removed 4 bases from V and 6 bases from J; junction bases left unmatched: 3. The CDR3 has 15 residues. The V gene's germline CDR1 is MDHEN and CDR2 SYDVKM. The CDR3 here is CASSSGLAGSNEQFF. The CDR3 nucleotides read TGTGCCAGCAGTTCGGGACTAGCGGGAAGCAATGAGCAGTTCTTC.

Only a few counts were recorded for this clone. J is TRBJ1-1 and V is TRBV5-1; 8 bases match TRBD1. This CDR3 region has 15 residues. Unmatched junction bases numbered 9, after V lost 3 bases and J lost 5 bases. Per germline, CDR1 SGHRS and CDR2 YFSETQ. The CDR3 spells CASSSQGARRTEAFF. CDR3 DNA: TGCGCCAGCAGCTCTCAGGGGGCTAGGAGGACTGAAGCTTTCTTT.

This chain uses TRBV6-5 with TRBJ2-1, with 7 bases that match TRBD1. Per the germline V gene, CDR1 is MNHEY and CDR2 is SVGAGI. Losses at the gene ends were 3 bases for V and 10 bases for J; bases not matched to a gene: 6. The CDR3 is 13 residues long. The CDR3 is CASSYPQGVEQFF. In nucleotides, the CDR3 is TGTGCCAGCAGTTATCCTCAGGGGGTGGAGCAGTTCTTC.

This clone was detected only a few times. V gene TRBV29-1 combines with J gene TRBJ2-1, with TRBD2 identical over 7 bases. V shed 4 bases, J shed 0 bases, and the junction held 6 bases outside the gene matches. Germline V lookup: CDR1 SQVTM, CDR2 ANQGSEA. CDR3 length: 15 residues. The CDR3 DNA sequence: TGCAGCGTTGCCCTCCCTAGCGGCTCCTACAATGAGCAGTTCTTC. Its protein is CSVALPSGSYNEQFF.